Presented here are 23 T cell receptor beta chains from one specimen sequenced in a study of T cells after yellow fever vaccination. MiXCR, run by TCRdb on the 5' RACE reads, gives a single entry per CDR3 protein. The sample lists 140,000 to 150,000 distinct CDR3 sequences; 5% to 8% were seen once. The material sequenced was CD4+ T cells sorted from PBMCs, taken 10 days after the yellow fever booster vaccination. All receptors come from a man aged 30 to 39 who received the YFV17D yellow fever vaccine.

This clonotype was found a few times. The gene calls are TRBV15 and TRBJ2-7, with 8 nucleotides matching TRBD1. From germline, CDR1 is LNHNV and CDR2 YYDKDF (reference sequence). This CDR3 comprises 14 residues. V gave up 3 bases and J gave up 6 bases; unmatched junction bases: 7. CDR3 sequence (DNA): TGTGCCACCAGCAGTGGACAGGGATGGGGCGAGCAGTACTTC. Amino acid sequence: CATSSGQGWGEQYF. Together with reference TRBV15 and TRBJ2-7, the CDR3 gives the full variable domain: DAMVIQNPRYQVTQFGKPVTLSCSQTLNHNVMYWYQQKSSQAPKLLFHYYDKDFNNEADTPDNFQSRRPNTSFCFLDIRSPGLGDTAMYLCATSSGQGWGEQYFGPGTRLTVT.

This clonotype showed up many times. In nucleotides, the CDR3 is TGCGCCAGCAGCCAAGAAACCTCCCAGGGCGGCTACAATGAGCAGTTCTTC. Translation: CASSQETSQGGYNEQFF. This sequence joins TRBV4-3 and TRBJ2-1, with D perhaps matching TRBD1 (5 bases). Germline-derived CDR1 and CDR2 are LGHNA and YSLEER. Trimming took 0 bases from V and 3 from J, leaving 15 bases between them. This CDR3 is built from 17 residues.

This chain joins TRBV12-3 or TRBV12-4 and TRBJ1-1; D is possibly TRBD1 (5 bases). This CDR3 is 12 amino acids long. Trimming stripped 5 bases from V and 11 bases from J, with 15 bases between. The CDR3 DNA reads as TGTGCCAGCAGTCCTTCAGGGCTTGGGGCTTTCTTT. As protein: CASSPSGLGAFF.

The sample holds many counts of this clonotype. The CDR3 DNA reads as TGTGCCAGCAGCCCCGGACAGGGGAATCAGCCCCAGCATTTT. Its protein is CASSPGQGNQPQHF. The chain combines TRBV7-2 with TRBJ1-5; 9 bases match TRBD1. V lost 5 bases, J lost 4 bases, and 3 bases stayed unmatched. In germline, CDR1 is SGHTA, CDR2 FQGNSA. The CDR3 totals 14 residues.

This clonotype turned up a few times. This chain connects TRBV24-1 to TRBJ2-3; D unclear. The CDR3 is made up of 13 amino acids. Germline V gene lookup returns CDR1 KGHDR and CDR2 SFDVKD. The V gene lost 3 bases and the J gene lost 4 bases, with 7 bases spanning the gap. CDR3 nucleotide sequence: TGTGCCACCAGTGATACCCTAGCAGATACGCAGTATTTT. This codes for CATSDTLADTQYF.

Many counts were recorded for this clonotype. For the CDR3, the DNA is TGTGCCATCAGCGGAGGAGGTGGAGGGGCGTACTTC. This translates into CAISGGGGGAYF. The chain links TRBV10-3 to TRBJ2-4, with a tentative D call TRBD2 (6 bases). Germline assignment: CDR1 ENHRY and CDR2 SYGVKD. Deletions cut 6 bases from V and 15 bases from J, with 18 bases between. There are 12 residues in the CDR3.

This clonotype showed up many times. CDR3 sequence: CSAPSTNREGQFF. The CDR3 bases are TGCAGTGCTCCTAGCACTAACCGGGAGGGTCAGTTCTTC. The rearrangement joins TRBV20-1 to TRBJ2-1, with 8 bases identical to TRBD2. The CDR3 contains 13 residues. Germline CDR1 DFQATT, CDR2 SNEGSKA (reference sequence). Germline trimming cut 5 bases from V and 13 bases from J; bases unmatched to any gene: 13.

This clonotype was detected ten times or more. The chain carries TRBV9 and TRBJ2-3; 8 bases line up with TRBD1. The CDR3 loop spans 13 amino acids. Losses at the gene ends were 4 bases for V and 6 bases for J; bases not matched to a gene: 4. CDR1 SGDLS and CDR2 YYNGEE come from the germline V gene. The CDR3 spells CASSQGAEDTQYF. DNA for the CDR3: TGTGCCAGCAGCCAGGGGGCTGAGGATACGCAGTATTTT.

This clonotype was counted only a few times. This chain links TRBV5-4 with TRBJ1-1; D is unresolved. The V and J ends lost 0 bases and 0 bases respectively, with 9 bases between them. The germline gives CDR1 SGHNT, CDR2 YYREEE (reference sequence). The CDR3 sequence is 15 residues long. This chain's CDR3 is CASSLEPGMNTEAFF. The CDR3 nucleotides read TGTGCCAGCAGCTTGGAACCGGGAATGAACACTGAAGCTTTCTTT.

This clonotype was detected many times. This sequence joins TRBV7-3 and TRBJ2-7; TRBD1 might be the D (5 bases). CDR3 length: 14 amino acids. CDR1 is SGHTA and CDR2 is FQGTGA in the germline V gene. V lost 4 bases and J lost 4, with 14 bases in between. CDR3 nucleotide sequence: TGTGCCAGCAGCTCGCATCCTGGGGCTTACGAGCAGTACTTC. This sequence encodes CASSSHPGAYEQYF.

This clonotype was counted at least ten times. This sequence joins TRBV4-2 and TRBJ2-5; 8 nucleotides align to TRBD2. Germline trimming cut 0 bases from V and 5 bases from J; bases unmatched to any gene: 5. Germline lookup yields CDR1 LGHNA and CDR2 YNFKEQ. The length of the CDR3 is 15 residues. Written as DNA, the CDR3 is TGTGCCAGCAGCCAAGATGGGGCTAGCGGGGAGACCCAGTACTTC. Its translation: CASSQDGASGETQYF.

This clonotype was recorded at least ten times. The chain links TRBV10-3 to TRBJ1-1; TRBD1 is a possible D gene (5 bases). The germline CDR1 and CDR2 sequences are ENHRY and SYGVKD. The CDR3 runs 15 residues. V lost 5 bases, J lost 1 base, and 14 bases lay in between. CDR3 region: CAISQTGGKNTEAFF. In DNA form, the CDR3 reads TGTGCCATCAGTCAGACCGGGGGTAAGAACACTGAAGCTTTCTTT.

Many counts were recorded for this clonotype. The chain links TRBV7-2 to TRBJ2-7, with D perhaps matching TRBD1 or TRBD2 (5 bases each). Deletions cut 11 bases from V and 2 bases from J, with 19 bases between. The CDR3 runs 14 residues. Germline V CDR1 and CDR2: SGHTA, FQGNSA. CDR3 protein: CASNVRQGPYEQYF. In DNA, the CDR3 is TGTGCCTCCAATGTTCGGCAGGGACCCTACGAGCAGTACTTC.

This clonotype occurred many times. The chain couples TRBV7-2 to TRBJ1-6, with 8 bases that match TRBD1. The CDR3 is made up of 15 amino acids. Germline V gives CDR1 SGHTA, CDR2 FQGNSA. V lost 4 bases, J lost 6 bases, and 5 bases stayed unmatched. The CDR3 region has the DNA TGTGCCAGCAGCTATGGACAGGGCCTTAATTCACCCCTCCACTTT. It yields the protein CASSYGQGLNSPLHF.

The chain is built from TRBV20-1 and TRBJ1-1; maybe TRBD1 (5 bases). Trimming cost V 3 bases and J 1 base, with 21 bases left between them. The CDR3 sequence is 17 residues long. The germline V gene has CDR1 DFQATT and CDR2 SNEGSKA (reference sequence). CDR3 sequence reads: CSARNMGTPARNTEAFF. For the CDR3, the DNA is TGCAGTGCTAGGAATATGGGGACTCCAGCCCGGAACACTGAAGCTTTCTTT.

This clonotype was recorded many times. The chain is built from TRBV2 and TRBJ2-5, with D unclear. Germline V gene sequence: CDR1 SNHLY, CDR2 FYNNEI. Trimming shortened V by 8 bases and J by 2 bases, and 9 bases separated the two germline ends. The length of the CDR3 is 12 residues. CDR3 region: CASRADQETQYF. The CDR3 nucleotides read TGTGCCAGCCGCGCGGATCAAGAGACCCAGTACTTC.

The V gene is TRBV2, the J gene TRBJ2-4; no firm D call. In germline, CDR1 is SNHLY, CDR2 FYNNEI. The CDR3 is 15 amino acids. Trimming removed 8 bases from V and 0 bases from J, with 14 bases in between. The CDR3 nucleotides read TGTGCCAGCCAGATGGATCAACTAGCCAAAAACATTCAGTACTTC. Amino acid sequence: CASQMDQLAKNIQYF.

This clonotype occurred many times. The chain uses TRBV5-1 and TRBJ2-2; perhaps TRBD2 as D (5 bases). Germline-derived CDR1 and CDR2 are SGHRS and YFSETQ. The ends were cut back, 5 bases at V and 4 bases at J, with 15 bases in the middle. This CDR3 spans 15 amino acids. CDR3 coding DNA: TGCGCCAGCAGACTTCCTAGCTTAAGCACCGGGGAGCTGTTTTTT. As protein: CASRLPSLSTGELFF.

This clonotype appeared many times. This chain connects TRBV5-6 to TRBJ2-7; perhaps TRBD2 as D (6 bases). Germline-derived CDR1 and CDR2 are SGHDT and YYEEEE. This CDR3 comprises 15 residues. Trimming pared 2 bases from V and 5 bases from J, leaving 17 bases between. DNA for the CDR3: TGTGCCAGCAGCTTCAGGAGGGTAGGTCCCAACGAGCAGTACTTC. It codes for CASSFRRVGPNEQYF.

In this sample, this clonotype turned up many times. The chain combines TRBV7-9 with TRBJ1-1; no definite D call. There are 14 residues in the CDR3. V was clipped by 5 bases and J by 1 base, with 11 bases between them. Per germline, CDR1 SEHNR and CDR2 FQNEAQ (reference sequence). As DNA, the CDR3 is TGTGCCAGCAGCCAAGATTTGACGAACACTGAAGCTTTCTTT. Translating gives CASSQDLTNTEAFF.

This clonotype occurred many times. The chain recombines TRBV7-2 with TRBJ1-5; the D is unclear. CDR3 length: 13 residues. Germline lookup yields CDR1 SGHTA and CDR2 FQGNSA. V lost 9 bases to trimming and J lost 3 bases, with 12 bases between them. The CDR3 DNA reads TGTGCCAGTACGAGAGGGTACAATCAGCCCCAGCATTTT. Translation: CASTRGYNQPQHF.

This clonotype was picked up a small number of times. The genes are TRBV27 and TRBJ1-2, with D unresolved. The germline V gene encodes CDR1 MNHEY and CDR2 SMNVEV (reference sequence). Trimming pared 8 bases from V and 8 bases from J, leaving 24 bases between. CDR3 size: 15 residues. CDR3 in amino acids: CASLPNSGRLGGYTF. In nucleotides, the CDR3 is TGTGCCAGCCTCCCAAATAGCGGCCGGCTGGGGGGCTACACCTTC.

The genes are TRBV12-3 or TRBV12-4 and TRBJ1-1; D uncertain. The CDR3 has 12 amino acids. Between the trimmed V and J ends, which lost 3 bases and 3 bases, there was a span of 5 bases. CDR3 nucleotide sequence: TGTGCCAGCAGTTTCAGTTACACTGAAGCTTTCTTT. Protein product: CASSFSYTEAFF.